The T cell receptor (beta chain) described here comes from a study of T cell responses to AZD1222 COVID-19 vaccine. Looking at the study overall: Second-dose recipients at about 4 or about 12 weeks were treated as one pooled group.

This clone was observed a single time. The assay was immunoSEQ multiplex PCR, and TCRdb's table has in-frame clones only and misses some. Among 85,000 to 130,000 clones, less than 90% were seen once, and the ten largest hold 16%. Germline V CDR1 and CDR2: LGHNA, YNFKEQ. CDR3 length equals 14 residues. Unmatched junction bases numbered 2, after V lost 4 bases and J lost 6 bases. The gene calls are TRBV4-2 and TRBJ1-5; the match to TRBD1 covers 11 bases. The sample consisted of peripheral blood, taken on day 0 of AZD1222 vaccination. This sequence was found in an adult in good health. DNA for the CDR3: TGTGCCAGCAGCCTCGGGACAGGGGGTCAGCCCCAGCATTTT. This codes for CASSLGTGGQPQHF.